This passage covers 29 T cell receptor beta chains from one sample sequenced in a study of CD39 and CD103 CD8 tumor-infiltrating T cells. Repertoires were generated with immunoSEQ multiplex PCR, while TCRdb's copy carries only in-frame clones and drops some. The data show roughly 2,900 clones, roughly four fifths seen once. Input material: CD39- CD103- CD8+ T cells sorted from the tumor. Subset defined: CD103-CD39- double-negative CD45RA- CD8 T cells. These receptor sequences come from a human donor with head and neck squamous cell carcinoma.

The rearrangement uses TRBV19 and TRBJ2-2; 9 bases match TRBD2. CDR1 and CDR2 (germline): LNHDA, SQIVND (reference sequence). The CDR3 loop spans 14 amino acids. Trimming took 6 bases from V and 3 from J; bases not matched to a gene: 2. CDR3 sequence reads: CASSSGGYTGELFF. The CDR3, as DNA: TGTGCCAGTAGCAGCGGGGGGTACACCGGGGAGCTGTTTTTT.

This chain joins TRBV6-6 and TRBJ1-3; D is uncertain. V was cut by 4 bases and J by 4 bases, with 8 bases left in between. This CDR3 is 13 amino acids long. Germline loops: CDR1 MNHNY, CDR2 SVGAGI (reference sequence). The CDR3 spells CASSSRGGNTIYF. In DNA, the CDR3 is TGTGCCAGCAGTTCCCGGGGAGGAAACACCATATATTTT.

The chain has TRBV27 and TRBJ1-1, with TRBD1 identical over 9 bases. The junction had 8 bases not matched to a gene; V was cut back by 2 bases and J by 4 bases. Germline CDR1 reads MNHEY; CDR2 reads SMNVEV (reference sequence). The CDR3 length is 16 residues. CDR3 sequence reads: CASSLGTGRRGTEAFF. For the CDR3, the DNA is TGTGCCAGCAGTTTAGGGACAGGGCGGAGGGGCACTGAAGCTTTCTTT.

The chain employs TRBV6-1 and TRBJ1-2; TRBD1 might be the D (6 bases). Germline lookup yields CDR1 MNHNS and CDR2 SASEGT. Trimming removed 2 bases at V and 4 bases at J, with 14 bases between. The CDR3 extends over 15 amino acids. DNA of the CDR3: TGTGCCAGCAGTGAAACTTTACAGGGTCGCTATGGCTACACCTTC. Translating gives CASSETLQGRYGYTF.

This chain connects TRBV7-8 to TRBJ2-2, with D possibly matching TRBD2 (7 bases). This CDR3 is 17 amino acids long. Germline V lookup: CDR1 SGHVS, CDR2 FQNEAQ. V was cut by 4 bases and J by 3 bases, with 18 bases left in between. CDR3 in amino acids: CASSSLNRGGDTGELFF. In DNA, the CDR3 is TGTGCCAGCAGCTCCCTGAATAGGGGGGGAGACACCGGGGAGCTGTTTTTT.

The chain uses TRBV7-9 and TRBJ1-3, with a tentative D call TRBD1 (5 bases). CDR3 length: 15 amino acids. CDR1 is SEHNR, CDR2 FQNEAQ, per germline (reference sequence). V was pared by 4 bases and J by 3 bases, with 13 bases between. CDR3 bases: TGTGCCAGCAGCTCCCTGACAGAATTTGGAAACACCATATATTTT. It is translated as CASSSLTEFGNTIYF.

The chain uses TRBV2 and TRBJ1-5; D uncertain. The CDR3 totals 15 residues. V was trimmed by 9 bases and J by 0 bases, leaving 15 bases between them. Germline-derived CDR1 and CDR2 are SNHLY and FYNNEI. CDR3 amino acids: CASDTGRFSNQPQHF. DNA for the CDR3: TGTGCCAGTGATACCGGGAGGTTTAGCAATCAGCCCCAGCATTTT. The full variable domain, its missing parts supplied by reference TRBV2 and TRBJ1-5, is EPEVTQTPSHQVTQMGQEVILRCVPISNHLYFYWYRQILGQKVEFLVSFYNNEISEKSEIFDDQFSVERPDGSNFTLKIRSTKLEDSAMYFCASDTGRFSNQPQHFGDGTRLSIL.

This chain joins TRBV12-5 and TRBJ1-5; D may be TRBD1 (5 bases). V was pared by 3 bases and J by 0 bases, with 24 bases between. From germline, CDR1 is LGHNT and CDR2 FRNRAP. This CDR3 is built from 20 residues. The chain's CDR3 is CASGFYDQGGVENSNQPQHF. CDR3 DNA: TGTGCTAGTGGTTTCTATGATCAGGGTGGGGTTGAAAATAGCAATCAGCCCCAGCATTTT.

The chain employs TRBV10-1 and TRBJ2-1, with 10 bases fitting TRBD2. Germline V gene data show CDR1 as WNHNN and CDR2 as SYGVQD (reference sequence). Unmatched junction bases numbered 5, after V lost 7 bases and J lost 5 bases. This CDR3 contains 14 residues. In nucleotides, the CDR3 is TGCGCCAGCAAGGAGCTAGCGGGGGACAATGAGCAGTTCTTC. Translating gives CASKELAGDNEQFF.

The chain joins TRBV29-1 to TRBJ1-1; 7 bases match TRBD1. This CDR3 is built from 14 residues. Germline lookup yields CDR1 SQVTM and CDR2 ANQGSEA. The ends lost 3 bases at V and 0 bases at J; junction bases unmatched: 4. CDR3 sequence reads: CSVDSGTVNTEAFF. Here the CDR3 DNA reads TGCAGCGTTGATTCAGGGACAGTGAACACTGAAGCTTTCTTT.

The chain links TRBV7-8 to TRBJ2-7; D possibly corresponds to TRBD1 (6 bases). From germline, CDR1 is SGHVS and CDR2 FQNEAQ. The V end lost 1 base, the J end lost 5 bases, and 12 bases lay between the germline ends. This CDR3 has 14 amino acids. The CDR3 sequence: CASSLGQGNHEQYF. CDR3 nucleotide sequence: TGTGCCAGCAGCTTAGGGCAGGGGAACCACGAGCAGTACTTC.

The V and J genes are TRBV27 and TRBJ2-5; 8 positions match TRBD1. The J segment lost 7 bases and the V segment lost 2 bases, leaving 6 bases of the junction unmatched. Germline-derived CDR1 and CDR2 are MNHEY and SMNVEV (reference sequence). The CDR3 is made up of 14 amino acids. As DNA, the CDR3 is TGTGCCAGCAGTTTAACCGGGACAGGTGGGACCCAGTACTTC. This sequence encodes CASSLTGTGGTQYF.

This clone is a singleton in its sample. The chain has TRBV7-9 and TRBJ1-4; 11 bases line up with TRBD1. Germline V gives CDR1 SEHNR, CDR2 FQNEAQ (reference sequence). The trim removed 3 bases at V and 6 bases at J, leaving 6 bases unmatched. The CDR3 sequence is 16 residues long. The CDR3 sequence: CASSFRGQGEDEKLFF. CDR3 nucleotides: TGTGCCAGCAGCTTCCGGGGACAGGGGGAAGATGAAAAACTGTTTTTT.

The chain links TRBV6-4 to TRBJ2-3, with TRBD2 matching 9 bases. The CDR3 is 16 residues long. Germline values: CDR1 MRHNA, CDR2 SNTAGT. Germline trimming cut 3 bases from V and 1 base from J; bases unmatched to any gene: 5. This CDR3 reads CASSEKASGGTDTQYF. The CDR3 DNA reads TGTGCCAGCAGTGAAAAGGCTAGCGGGGGCACAGATACGCAGTATTTT.

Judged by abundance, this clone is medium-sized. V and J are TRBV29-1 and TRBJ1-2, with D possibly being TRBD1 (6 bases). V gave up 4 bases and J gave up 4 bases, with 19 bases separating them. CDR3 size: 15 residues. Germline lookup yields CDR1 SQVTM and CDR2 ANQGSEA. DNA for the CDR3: TGCAGCGTTGTGGTCAGGGGACCCGTTGGCTATGGCTACACCTTC. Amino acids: CSVVVRGPVGYGYTF.

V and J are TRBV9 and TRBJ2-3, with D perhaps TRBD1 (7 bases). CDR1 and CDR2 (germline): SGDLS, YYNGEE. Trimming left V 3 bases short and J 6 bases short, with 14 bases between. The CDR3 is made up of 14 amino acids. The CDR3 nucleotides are TGTGCCAGCAGCGCTGGAGGGGGCCCGGATACGCAGTATTTT. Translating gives CASSAGGGPDTQYF.

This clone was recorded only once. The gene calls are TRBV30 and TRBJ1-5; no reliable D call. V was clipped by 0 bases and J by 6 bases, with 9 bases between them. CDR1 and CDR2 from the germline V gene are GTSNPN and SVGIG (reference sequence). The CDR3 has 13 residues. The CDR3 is CAWSVRESQPQHF. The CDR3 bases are TGTGCCTGGAGTGTACGGGAGAGTCAGCCCCAGCATTTT.

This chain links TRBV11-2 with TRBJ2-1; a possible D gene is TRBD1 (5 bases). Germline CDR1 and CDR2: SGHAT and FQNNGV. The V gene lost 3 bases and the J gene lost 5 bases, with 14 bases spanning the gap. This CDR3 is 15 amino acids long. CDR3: CASSFPWGRDNEQFF. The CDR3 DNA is TGTGCCAGCAGCTTCCCCTGGGGCAGGGACAATGAGCAGTTCTTC.

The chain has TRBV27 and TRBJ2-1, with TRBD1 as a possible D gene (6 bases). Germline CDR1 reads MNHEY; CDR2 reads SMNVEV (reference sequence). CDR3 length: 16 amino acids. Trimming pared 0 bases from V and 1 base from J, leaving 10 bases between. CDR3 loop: CASSLSSRGSYNEQFF. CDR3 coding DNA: TGTGCCAGCAGTTTATCGAGCAGGGGTTCCTACAATGAGCAGTTCTTC.

CDR3: CASSYSQYNEQFF. The CDR3 DNA follows: TGTGCCAGCAGTTACTCGCAGTACAATGAGCAGTTCTTC. The chain employs TRBV6-5 and TRBJ2-1, with D hard to call. The CDR3 sequence is 13 residues long. Per germline, CDR1 MNHEY and CDR2 SVGAGI. Trimming took 0 bases from V and 4 from J, leaving 4 bases between them.

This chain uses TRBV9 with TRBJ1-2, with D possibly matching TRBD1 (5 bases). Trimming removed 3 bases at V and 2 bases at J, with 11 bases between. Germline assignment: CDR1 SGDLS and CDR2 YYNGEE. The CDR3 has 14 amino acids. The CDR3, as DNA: TGTGCCAGCAGCGCACATGACAGCAACTATGGCTACACCTTC. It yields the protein CASSAHDSNYGYTF.

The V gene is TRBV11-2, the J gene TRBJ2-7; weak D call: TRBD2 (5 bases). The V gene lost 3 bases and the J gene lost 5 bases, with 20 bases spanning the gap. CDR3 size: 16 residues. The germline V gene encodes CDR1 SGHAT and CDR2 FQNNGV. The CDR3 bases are TGTGCCAGCAGCTTTGGGCAGGCTTGGGGTAGCGACGAGCAGTACTTC. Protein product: CASSFGQAWGSDEQYF.

The CDR3 DNA follows: TGCGCCAGCAGCTTAGCCGGGCAGGGAAACATTCAGTACTTC. Translated, it gives CASSLAGQGNIQYF. The chain couples TRBV5-1 to TRBJ2-4, with D possibly TRBD1 on 5 matching bases. CDR1 is SGHRS, CDR2 YFSETQ, per germline. The CDR3 is made up of 14 amino acids. V dropped 2 bases and J dropped 6 bases, with 12 bases sitting between them.

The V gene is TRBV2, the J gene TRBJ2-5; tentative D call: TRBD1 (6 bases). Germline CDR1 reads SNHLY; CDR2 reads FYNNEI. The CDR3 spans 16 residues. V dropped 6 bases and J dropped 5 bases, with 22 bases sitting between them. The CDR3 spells CASSRKGDPRTETQYF. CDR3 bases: TGTGCCAGCAGCCGCAAGGGGGACCCTAGGACGGAGACCCAGTACTTC.

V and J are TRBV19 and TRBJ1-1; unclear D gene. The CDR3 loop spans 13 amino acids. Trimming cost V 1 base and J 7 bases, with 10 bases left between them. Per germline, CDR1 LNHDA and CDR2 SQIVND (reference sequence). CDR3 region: CASSIASGVEAFF. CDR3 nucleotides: TGTGCCAGTAGTATAGCGTCAGGTGTTGAAGCTTTCTTT.

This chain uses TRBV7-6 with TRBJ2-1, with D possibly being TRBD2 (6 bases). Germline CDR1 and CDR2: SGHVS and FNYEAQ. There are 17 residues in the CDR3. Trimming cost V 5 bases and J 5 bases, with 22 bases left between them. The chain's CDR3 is CASSPAGGRVWDNEQFF. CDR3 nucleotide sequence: TGTGCCAGCAGCCCCGCCGGGGGAAGGGTATGGGACAATGAGCAGTTCTTC. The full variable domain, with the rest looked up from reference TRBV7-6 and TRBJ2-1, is GAGVSQSPRYKVTKRGQDVALRCDPISGHVSLYWYRQALGQGPEFLTYFNYEAQQDKSGLPNDRFSAERPEGSISTLTIQRTEQRDSAMYRCASSPAGGRVWDNEQFFGPGTRLTVL.

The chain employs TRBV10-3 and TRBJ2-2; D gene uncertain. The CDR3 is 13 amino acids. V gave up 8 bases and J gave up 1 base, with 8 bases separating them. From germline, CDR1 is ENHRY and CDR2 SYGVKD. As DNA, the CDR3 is TGTGCCATCTCAAGCGAGAACACCGGGGAGCTGTTTTTT. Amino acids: CAISSENTGELFF.

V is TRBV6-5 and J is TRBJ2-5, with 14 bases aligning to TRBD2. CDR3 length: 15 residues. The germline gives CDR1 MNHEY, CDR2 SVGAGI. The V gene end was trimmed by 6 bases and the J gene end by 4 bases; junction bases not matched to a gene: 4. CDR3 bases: TGTGCCAGCAGCCACGGGACTAGCGGGGGAGAGACCCAGTACTTC. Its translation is CASSHGTSGGETQYF.

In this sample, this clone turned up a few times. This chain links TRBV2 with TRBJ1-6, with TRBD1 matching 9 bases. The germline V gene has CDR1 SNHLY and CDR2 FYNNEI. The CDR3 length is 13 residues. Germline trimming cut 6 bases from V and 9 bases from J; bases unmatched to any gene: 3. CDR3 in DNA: TGTGCCAGCAGGTCGACAGGGGGTTCACCCCTCCACTTT. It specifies CASRSTGGSPLHF.